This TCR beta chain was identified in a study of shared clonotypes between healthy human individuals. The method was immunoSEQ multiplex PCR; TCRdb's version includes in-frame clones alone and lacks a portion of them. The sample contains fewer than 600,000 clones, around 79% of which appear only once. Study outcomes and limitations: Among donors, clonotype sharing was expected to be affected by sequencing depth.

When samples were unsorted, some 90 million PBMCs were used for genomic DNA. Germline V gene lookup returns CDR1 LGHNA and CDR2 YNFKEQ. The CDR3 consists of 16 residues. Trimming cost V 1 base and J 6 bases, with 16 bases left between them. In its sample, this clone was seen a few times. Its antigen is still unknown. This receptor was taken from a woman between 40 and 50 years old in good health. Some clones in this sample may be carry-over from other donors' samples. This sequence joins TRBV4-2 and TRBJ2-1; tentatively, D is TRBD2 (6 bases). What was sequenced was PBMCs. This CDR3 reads CASSQVGGRLSNEQFF. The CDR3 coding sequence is TGTGCCAGCAGCCAAGTAGGAGGGAGACTGTCCAATGAGCAGTTCTTC.